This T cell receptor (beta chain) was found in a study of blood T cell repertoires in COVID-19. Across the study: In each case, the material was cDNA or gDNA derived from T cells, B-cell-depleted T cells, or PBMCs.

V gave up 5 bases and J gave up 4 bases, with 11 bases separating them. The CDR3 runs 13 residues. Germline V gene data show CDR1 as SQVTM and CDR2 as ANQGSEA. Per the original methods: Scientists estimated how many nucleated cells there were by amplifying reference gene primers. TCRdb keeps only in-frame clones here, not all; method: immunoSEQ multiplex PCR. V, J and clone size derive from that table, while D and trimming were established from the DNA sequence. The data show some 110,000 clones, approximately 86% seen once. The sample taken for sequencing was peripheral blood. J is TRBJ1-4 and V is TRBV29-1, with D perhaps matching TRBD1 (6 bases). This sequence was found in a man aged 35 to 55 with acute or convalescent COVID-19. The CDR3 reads CSVKQGGNEKLFF. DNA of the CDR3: TGCAGCGTTAAACAGGGTGGTAATGAAAAACTGTTTTTT.